This T cell receptor beta chain stems from a study of T cells after yellow fever vaccination. Findings of the study overall: Although most clonotypes did not, a small share appeared in both CD4 and CD8 compartments. Primary-vaccination clones mostly resurfaced post-booster (about 96% CD4, roughly 90% CD8).

Turning to this clonotype: Its target is not known.

Via MiXCR, TCRdb re-called the 5' RACE reads, giving one row per CDR3 protein. The sample yields about 550,000 distinct CDR3 sequences, 15% to 20% seen once. V lost 0 bases and J lost 1; bases outside the gene matches: 6. CDR1 is DFQATT, CDR2 SNEGSKA, per germline (reference sequence). CDR3 size: 17 residues. This receptor was taken from a man under 40 who received the YFV17D yellow fever vaccine. The chain links TRBV20-1 to TRBJ2-4; 10 bases are shared with TRBD2. This sample comprised PBMCs, obtained 15 days after the yellow fever booster vaccination. The DNA for the CDR3 is TGCAGTGCTAGAGATCAGGGTAGCGGGAGGGCCAAAAACATTCAGTACTTC. This encodes CSARDQGSGRAKNIQYF.